This T cell receptor beta chain was documented in a study of shared clonotypes between healthy human individuals. This CDR3 is built from 16 residues. Germline assignment: CDR1 MRHNA and CDR2 SNTAGT. Trimming at V came to 5 bases and at J to 0 bases, leaving 10 bases not matched to a gene. This clone was seen only once. Its antigen is as yet unknown. The protocol was immunoSEQ multiplex PCR, while the TCRdb copy is restricted to in-frame clones and leaves out a portion. The data hold about 2 million clones, with about 95% observed a single time. Regarding the study as a whole: It was only blood that was sampled, and tissue repertoires likely differ. Against clonotypes common to all four donors, non-shared ones had lower generation probabilities.

The naive CD8 subset, CD45RO-negative cells positively selected for CCR7, excluded terminally differentiated effector memory CD45RA+ cells. This sequence originates from a man between 18 and 29 years old in good health. The chain employs TRBV6-4 and TRBJ2-7; 7 positions match TRBD2. Specimen: naive CD8+ T cells sorted from blood. The CDR3: CASSLSGTTSSYEQYF. CDR3 coding DNA: TGTGCCAGCAGTCTCAGCGGGACTACCAGCTCCTACGAGCAGTACTTC.